This T cell receptor beta chain was sequenced during a study of blood T cell repertoires in COVID-19 (dated by TCRdb to the early 2020s). Some background on the complete study: Samples covering the acute and convalescent phases of COVID-19 were provided by collaborators in the United States, Italy and Spain. The dataset comprised deeply sampled blood TCRbeta repertoires from subjects exposed to, actively infected with, or recovered from COVID-19. Nearly every sample came with metadata listing a de-identified subject ID, COVID-19 status, age in years and sex. The repertoires were released in a freely available public database meant as a resource for research on the immune response to SARS-CoV-2. Where available, HLA class I and class II types were obtained from metadata supplied by the sample provider rather than from assay-based typing. The prospective study material was composed of cDNA or gDNA derived from T cells, B-cell-depleted T cells, or PBMCs. Samples came from the ongoing ImmuneRACE study (first 160 participants) plus 1,254 subjects from 6 global collaborators. Overall study results and their limits: The amount of clinical and demographic metadata varied by source and participant and was provided uncurated.

The collaborating institutions used their own protocols to collect whole blood in K2EDTA tubes. For TCRbeta analysis, collaborators shipped samples as frozen whole blood, isolated PBMCs, or DNA extracted from either of those sample types. TCRbeta CDR3 regions were amplified from genomic DNA by means of the immunoSEQ Assay, a bias-controlled multiplex PCR. Regarding the original processing steps: Nucleated cell counts per sample were estimated from amplification of reference gene primers within the assay. Sequence reads were collapsed and filtered to measure the absolute abundance of every unique TCRbeta CDR3 rearrangement. For each sample, productive Simpson clonality was calculated by taking the square root of Simpson's diversity index across productive rearrangements. TCRdb holds this immuneACCESS table with in-frame rearrangements only. Some clones are missing; in checked studies, unresolved V genes explain under half, and the rest has no known cause. V, J and clone size were drawn from that table, and D and trimming were deduced from the DNA. The sample table lists about 210,000 clones, around 82% of them with a count of one. The ten largest clonotypes hold less than 15% of the sample.

Trimming removed 7 bases from V and 2 bases from J, leaving 18 bases between the germline ends. The CDR1 and CDR2 encoded by the germline V gene (reference sequence) are MNHEY and SMNVEV. Spanning cysteine to phenylalanine, the CDR3 consists of 16 amino acids. Only the CDR3 region is kept as DNA, spanning 48 bases read in frame from base 1. In the case of this clone: Its specific antigen is unknown. No quality values exist for individual bases; no much larger clone is one base distant.

Material for sequencing was peripheral blood. The TCR comes from a woman in her thirties or forties with acute or convalescent COVID-19. The V gene is TRBV27 and the J gene is TRBJ2-1; a tentative D match to TRBD2 spans 6 bases. The DNA reads TGTGCCAGCATTGAAGATGGGAGGTTACCCTACAATGAGCAGTTCTTC. Its amino acids are CASIEDGRLPYNEQFF.